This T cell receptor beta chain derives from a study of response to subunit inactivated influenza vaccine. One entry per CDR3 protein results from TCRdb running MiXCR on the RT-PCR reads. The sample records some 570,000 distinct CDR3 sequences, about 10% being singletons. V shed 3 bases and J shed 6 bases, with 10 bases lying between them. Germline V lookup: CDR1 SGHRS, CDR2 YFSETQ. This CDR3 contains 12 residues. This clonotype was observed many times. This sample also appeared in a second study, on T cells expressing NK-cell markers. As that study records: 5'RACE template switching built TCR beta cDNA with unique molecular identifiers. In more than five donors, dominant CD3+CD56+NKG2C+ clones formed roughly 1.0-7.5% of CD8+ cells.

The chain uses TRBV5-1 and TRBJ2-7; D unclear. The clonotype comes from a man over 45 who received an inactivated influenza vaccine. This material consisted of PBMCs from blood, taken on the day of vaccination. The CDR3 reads CASSSDEVEQYF. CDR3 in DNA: TGCGCCAGCAGCTCGGACGAAGTCGAGCAGTACTTC.